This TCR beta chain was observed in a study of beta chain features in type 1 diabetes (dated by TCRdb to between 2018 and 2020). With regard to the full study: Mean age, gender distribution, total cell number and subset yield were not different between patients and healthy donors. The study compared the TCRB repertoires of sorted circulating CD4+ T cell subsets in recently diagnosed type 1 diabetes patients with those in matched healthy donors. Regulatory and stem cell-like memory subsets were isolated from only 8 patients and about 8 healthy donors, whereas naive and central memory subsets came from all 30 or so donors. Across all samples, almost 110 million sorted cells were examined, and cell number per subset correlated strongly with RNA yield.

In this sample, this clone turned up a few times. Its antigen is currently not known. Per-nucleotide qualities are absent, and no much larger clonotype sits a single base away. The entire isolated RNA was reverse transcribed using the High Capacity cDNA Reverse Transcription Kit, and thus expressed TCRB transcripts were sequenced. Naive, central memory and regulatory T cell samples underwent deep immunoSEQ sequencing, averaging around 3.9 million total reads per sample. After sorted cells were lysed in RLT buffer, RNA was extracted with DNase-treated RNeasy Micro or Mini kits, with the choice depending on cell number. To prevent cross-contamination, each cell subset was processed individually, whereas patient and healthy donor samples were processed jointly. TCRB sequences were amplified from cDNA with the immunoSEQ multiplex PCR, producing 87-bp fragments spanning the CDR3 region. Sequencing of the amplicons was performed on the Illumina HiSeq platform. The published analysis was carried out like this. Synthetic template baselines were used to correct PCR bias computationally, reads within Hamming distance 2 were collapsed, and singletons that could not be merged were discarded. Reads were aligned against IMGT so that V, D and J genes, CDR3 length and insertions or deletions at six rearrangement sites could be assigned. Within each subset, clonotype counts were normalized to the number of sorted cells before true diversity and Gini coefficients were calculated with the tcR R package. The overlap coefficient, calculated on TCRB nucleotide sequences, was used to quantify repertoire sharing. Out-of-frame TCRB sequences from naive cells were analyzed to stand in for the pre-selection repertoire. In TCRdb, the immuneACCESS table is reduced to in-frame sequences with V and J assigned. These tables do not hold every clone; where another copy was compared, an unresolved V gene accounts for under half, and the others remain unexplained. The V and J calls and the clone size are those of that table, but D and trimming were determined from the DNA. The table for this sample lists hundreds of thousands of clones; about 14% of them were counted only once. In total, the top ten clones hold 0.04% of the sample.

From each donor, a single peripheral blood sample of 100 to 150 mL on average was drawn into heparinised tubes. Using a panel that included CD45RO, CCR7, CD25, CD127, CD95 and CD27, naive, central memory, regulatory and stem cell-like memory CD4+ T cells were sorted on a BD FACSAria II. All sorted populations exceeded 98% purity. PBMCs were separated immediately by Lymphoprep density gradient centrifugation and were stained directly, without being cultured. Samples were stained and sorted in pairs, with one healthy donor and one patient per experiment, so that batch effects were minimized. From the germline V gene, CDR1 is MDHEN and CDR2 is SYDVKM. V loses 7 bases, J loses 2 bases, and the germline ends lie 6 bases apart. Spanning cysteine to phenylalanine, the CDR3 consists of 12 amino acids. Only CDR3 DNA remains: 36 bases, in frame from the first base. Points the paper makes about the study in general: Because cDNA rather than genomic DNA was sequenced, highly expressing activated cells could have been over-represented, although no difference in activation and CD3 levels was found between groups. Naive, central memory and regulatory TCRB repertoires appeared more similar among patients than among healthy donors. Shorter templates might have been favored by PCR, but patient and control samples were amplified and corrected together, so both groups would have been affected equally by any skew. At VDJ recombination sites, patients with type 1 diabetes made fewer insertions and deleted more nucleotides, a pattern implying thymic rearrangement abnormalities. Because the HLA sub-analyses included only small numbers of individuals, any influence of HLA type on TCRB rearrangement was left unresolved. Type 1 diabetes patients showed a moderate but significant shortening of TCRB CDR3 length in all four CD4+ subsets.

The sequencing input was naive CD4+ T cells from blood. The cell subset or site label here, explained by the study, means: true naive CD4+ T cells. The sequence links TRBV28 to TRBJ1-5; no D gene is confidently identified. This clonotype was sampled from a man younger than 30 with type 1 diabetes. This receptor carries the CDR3 CASNQGNQPQHF. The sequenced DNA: TGTGCCAGCAATCAGGGCAATCAGCCCCAGCATTTT. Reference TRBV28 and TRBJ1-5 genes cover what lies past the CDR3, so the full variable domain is DVKVTQSSRYLVKRTGEKVFLECVQDMDHENMFWYRQDPGLGLRLIYFSYDVKMKEKGDIPEGYSVSREKKERFSLILESASTNQTSMYLCASNQGNQPQHFGDGTRLSIL.